The 27 T cell receptor beta chains in this list originate from one sample, sequenced in a study of blood T cell repertoires in COVID-19. The protocol was immunoSEQ multiplex PCR, while the TCRdb copy is restricted to in-frame clones and leaves out a portion. The sample has about 240,000 clones, approximately 90% seen once. The sequenced material came from PBMCs or T cells enriched from blood (not recorded which). Every receptor here comes from a woman in her thirties who had recovered from COVID-19.

The chain couples TRBV29-1 to TRBJ2-3; possible D gene TRBD1, 5 bases. Between the trimmed V and J ends, which lost 0 bases and 7 bases, there was a span of 14 bases. Germline V gene sequence: CDR1 SQVTM, CDR2 ANQGSEA. The CDR3 loop spans 14 amino acids. Here the CDR3 reads CSVEDQGLGNTQYF. CDR3 sequence (DNA): TGCAGCGTTGAAGATCAGGGTCTGGGGAATACGCAGTATTTT.

V gene TRBV28 combines with J gene TRBJ1-2; TRBD1 is a possible D gene (6 bases). The CDR3 covers 13 residues. The V end was cut by 7 bases, the J end by 2 bases, with 11 bases between. Germline V gene data show CDR1 as MDHEN and CDR2 as SYDVKM. CDR3 sequence reads: CASNSQGNYGYTF. The CDR3 bases are TGTGCCAGCAACTCGCAGGGGAACTATGGCTACACCTTC.

The rearrangement links TRBV7-6 to TRBJ1-1; tentatively, D is TRBD1 (5 bases). Trimming removed 2 bases from V and 6 bases from J, with 16 bases in between. Germline V lookup: CDR1 SGHVS, CDR2 FNYEAQ. This CDR3 comprises 15 residues. Here the CDR3 DNA reads TGTGCCAGCAGCTTAAACGTGCGACAGTTCGCTGAAGCTTTCTTT. This gives the protein CASSLNVRQFAEAFF. Complete variable domain (other parts from reference TRBV7-6 and TRBJ1-1): GAGVSQSPRYKVTKRGQDVALRCDPISGHVSLYWYRQALGQGPEFLTYFNYEAQQDKSGLPNDRFSAERPEGSISTLTIQRTEQRDSAMYRCASSLNVRQFAEAFFGQGTRLTVV.

V gene TRBV29-1 combines with J gene TRBJ2-1; the D is unclear. The germline CDR1 and CDR2 sequences are SQVTM and ANQGSEA. The CDR3 runs 16 residues. Between the trimmed V and J ends, which lost 4 bases and 5 bases, there was a span of 21 bases. The CDR3 region has the DNA TGCAGCGTTGTTGTTGCGGTAAACCTAATAAACAATGAGCAGTTCTTC. Translating gives CSVVVAVNLINNEQFF.

The genes are TRBV11-2 and TRBJ2-7, with 9 bases that match TRBD2. Per germline, CDR1 SGHAT and CDR2 FQNNGV. The length of the CDR3 is 16 residues. V lost 5 bases and J lost 0; bases outside the gene matches: 8. The CDR3: CASSPHLAGSSYEQYF. CDR3 nucleotide sequence: TGTGCCAGCAGCCCCCATCTAGCGGGAAGCTCCTACGAGCAGTACTTC.

The rearrangement links TRBV6-5 to TRBJ2-5, with 11 bases that match TRBD1. The CDR3 spans 15 residues. The J segment lost 5 bases and the V segment lost 4 bases, leaving 6 bases of the junction unmatched. Germline V gene sequence: CDR1 MNHEY, CDR2 SVGAGI. The CDR3 reads CASSSIRDRGETQYF. In DNA, the CDR3 is TGTGCCAGCAGTTCCATCCGGGACAGGGGGGAGACCCAGTACTTC.

This clone was observed a handful of times. V gene TRBV5-6 combines with J gene TRBJ2-3, with 12 positions matching TRBD2. This CDR3 has 16 residues. V was clipped by 2 bases and J by 4 bases; unmatched bases: 5. Germline-derived CDR1 and CDR2 are SGHDT and YYEEEE. The DNA of the CDR3 is TGTGCCAGCAGCTTACGTCTAGCGGGAGGGTCAGATACGCAGTATTTT. Protein sequence: CASSLRLAGGSDTQYF.

In DNA, the CDR3 is TGTGCCAGCAGCTTAGATTGGGCGCTATTGCCCAACACCGGGGAGCTGTTTTTT. This translates into CASSLDWALLPNTGELFF. The chain has TRBV11-2 and TRBJ2-2; D is ambiguous. This CDR3 is built from 18 residues. Germline V gene data show CDR1 as SGHAT and CDR2 as FQNNGV. The V end was cut by 0 bases, the J end by 2 bases, with 16 bases between.

The chain has TRBV12-3 or TRBV12-4 and TRBJ1-5; D unclear. This CDR3 has 13 amino acids. V dropped 3 bases and J dropped 2 bases, with 5 bases sitting between them. The CDR3 here is CASSFLGNQPQHF. CDR3 sequence (DNA): TGTGCCAGCAGTTTTCTCGGCAATCAGCCCCAGCATTTT.

The genes are TRBV2 and TRBJ2-3; possibly TRBD2 for D (6 bases). This CDR3 has 17 residues. The ends were cut back, 5 bases at V and 6 bases at J, with 24 bases in the middle. Germline V gene data show CDR1 as SNHLY and CDR2 as FYNNEI. This CDR3 reads CASSTILTVEGKDTQYF. In nucleotides, the CDR3 is TGTGCCAGCAGTACAATTTTGACAGTGGAGGGGAAGGATACGCAGTATTTT.

This sequence joins TRBV7-6 and TRBJ1-5, with a tentative D call TRBD1 (6 bases). The CDR3 length is 14 residues. Germline V gene data show CDR1 as SGHVS and CDR2 as FNYEAQ. Trimming removed 1 base at V and 7 bases at J, with 11 bases between. Written as DNA, the CDR3 is TGTGCCAGCAGCTTAGAGACAGGTGAGCAGCCCCAGCATTTT. This sequence encodes CASSLETGEQPQHF.

This chain links TRBV4-2 with TRBJ1-2, with D tentatively TRBD1 (6 bases). The germline gives CDR1 LGHNA, CDR2 YNFKEQ. CDR3 length: 16 amino acids. V gave up 0 bases and J gave up 0 bases, with 11 bases separating them. The CDR3 loop reads CASSQDRAGANYGYTF. In DNA form, the CDR3 reads TGTGCCAGCAGCCAAGATCGAGCAGGGGCTAACTATGGCTACACCTTC.

The rearrangement links TRBV28 to TRBJ1-2; D is possibly TRBD1 (6 bases). CDR3 length: 14 residues. V lost 1 base to trimming and J lost 5 bases, with 11 bases between them. Germline CDR1 MDHEN, CDR2 SYDVKM. CDR3 in DNA: TGTGCCAGCAGTTTATTGGACAGCTCTTATGGCTACACCTTC. It specifies CASSLLDSSYGYTF.

V is TRBV9 and J is TRBJ2-3; D remains ambiguous. Germline V gene lookup returns CDR1 SGDLS and CDR2 YYNGEE. This CDR3 has 14 amino acids. Deletions cut 0 bases from V and 3 bases from J, with 8 bases between. The CDR3 DNA reads as TGTGCCAGCAGCGTAGGTAGATTTACAGATACGCAGTATTTT. Encoded protein: CASSVGRFTDTQYF.

This chain joins TRBV6-5 and TRBJ2-2, with 13 bases identical to TRBD2. This CDR3 is built from 15 residues. The germline CDR1 and CDR2 sequences are MNHEY and SVGAGI. V lost 10 bases, J lost 3 bases, and 5 bases stayed unmatched. The CDR3 protein is CATRTSGRDTGELFF. In DNA, the CDR3 is TGTGCCACCAGGACTAGCGGGAGAGACACCGGGGAGCTGTTTTTT.

The rearrangement uses TRBV7-2 and TRBJ1-1, with D possibly TRBD1 on 6 matching bases. Per the germline V gene, CDR1 is SGHTA and CDR2 is FQGNSA. This CDR3 region has 14 residues. V was cut by 5 bases and J by 6 bases, with 16 bases left in between. The CDR3: CASSPRAQGSEAFF. Written as DNA, the CDR3 is TGTGCCAGCAGCCCAAGGGCCCAGGGGTCTGAAGCTTTCTTT. The variable domain in full, completed from reference TRBV7-2 and TRBJ1-1, reads GAGVSQSPSNKVTEKGKDVELRCDPISGHTALYWYRQSLGQGLEFLIYFQGNSAPDKSGLPSDRFSAERTGGSVSTLTIQRTQQEDSAVYLCASSPRAQGSEAFFGQGTRLTVV.

The chain uses TRBV12-3 or TRBV12-4 and TRBJ1-6; D unresolved. The CDR3 is 11 residues long. Trimming shortened V by 3 bases and J by 9 bases, and 3 bases separated the two germline ends. The CDR3 region has the DNA TGTGCCAGCAGTTTTAGTTCACCCCTCCACTTT. Protein sequence: CASSFSSPLHF.

The chain recombines TRBV5-1 with TRBJ2-1, with D perhaps matching TRBD1 (6 bases). The CDR3 totals 15 residues. V shed 4 bases and J shed 10 bases, with 21 bases lying between them. From germline, CDR1 is SGHRS and CDR2 YFSETQ. The CDR3 region is CASSPLQGEGEEQFF. In DNA form, the CDR3 reads TGCGCCAGCAGCCCTCTACAGGGAGAGGGCGAAGAGCAGTTCTTC.

This clone occurred once. Here the CDR3 reads CASSLSRTGWDTQYF. The DNA of the CDR3 is TGTGCCAGCAGCTTATCCCGGACAGGGTGGGATACGCAGTATTTT. The chain carries TRBV11-2 and TRBJ2-3, with 8 bases lining up with TRBD1. J gave up 6 bases and V 2 bases, and 7 bases lay outside the gene matches. The CDR3 is 15 residues long. The germline CDR1 and CDR2 sequences are SGHAT and FQNNGV.

The genes are TRBV7-3 and TRBJ2-4; TRBD1 is a possible D gene (6 bases). Germline V lookup: CDR1 SGHTA, CDR2 FQGTGA. V was pared by 3 bases and J by 3 bases, with 12 bases between. This CDR3 spans 15 amino acids. The CDR3 nucleotides read TGTGCCAGCAGCTTGACAGGAATCGGCAAAAACATTCAGTACTTC. Encoded protein: CASSLTGIGKNIQYF.

This chain connects TRBV5-1 to TRBJ1-4; 8 bases align to TRBD1. The germline V gene encodes CDR1 SGHRS and CDR2 YFSETQ. Trimming removed 4 bases from V and 7 bases from J; junction bases left unmatched: 6. CDR3 length: 14 amino acids. The CDR3 sequence is CASSLTGAGEKLFF. In DNA, the CDR3 is TGCGCCAGCAGCCTGACAGGGGCAGGTGAAAAACTGTTTTTT.

The chain links TRBV7-2 to TRBJ1-5; D unresolved. Trimming removed 0 bases from V and 0 bases from J, with 12 bases in between. CDR1 and CDR2 from the germline V gene are SGHTA and FQGNSA. The CDR3 runs to 17 residues. This CDR3 is CASSLAPQANSNQPQHF. In DNA, the CDR3 is TGTGCCAGCAGCTTAGCGCCCCAGGCTAATAGCAATCAGCCCCAGCATTTT.

The genes are TRBV30 and TRBJ2-5, with D maybe TRBD2 (7 bases). V was clipped by 0 bases and J by 5 bases, with 13 bases between them. CDR1 GTSNPN and CDR2 SVGIG come from the germline V gene (reference sequence). The CDR3 has 14 residues. The CDR3: CAWSVGGAGETQYF. CDR3 nucleotides: TGTGCCTGGAGTGTAGGGGGGGCCGGGGAGACCCAGTACTTC. The full variable domain, completed using reference TRBV30 and TRBJ2-5, is SQTIHQWPATLVQPVGSPLSLECTVEGTSNPNLYWYRQAAGRGLQLLFYSVGIGQISSEVPQNLSASRPQDRQFILSSKKLLLSDSGFYLCAWSVGGAGETQYFGPGTRLLVL.

The chain recombines TRBV15 with TRBJ2-1; 8 bases are shared with TRBD1. The CDR3 covers 15 residues. Germline CDR1 and CDR2: LNHNV and YYDKDF (reference sequence). V gave up 2 bases and J gave up 4 bases; unmatched junction bases: 4. CDR3 DNA: TGTGCCACCAGCAGAACAGGGGGTTTTTACAATGAGCAGTTCTTC. Its translation is CATSRTGGFYNEQFF.

This clone has just a few counts. The V call is TRBV19, the J call TRBJ2-7; D unclear. This CDR3 comprises 13 residues. The V gene's germline CDR1 is LNHDA and CDR2 SQIVND (reference sequence). The V end lost 4 bases, the J end lost 5 bases, and 12 bases lay between the germline ends. In DNA, the CDR3 is TGTGCCAGTAGTACGTGGCCCCCGAACGAGCAGTACTTC. Its protein product is CASSTWPPNEQYF.

V is TRBV9 and J is TRBJ2-7; a possible D gene is TRBD2 (6 bases). CDR3 length: 16 amino acids. Trimming removed 4 bases at V and 0 bases at J, with 17 bases between. Germline V gene lookup returns CDR1 SGDLS and CDR2 YYNGEE. CDR3 in DNA: TGTGCCAGCAGCCCCGGGGAGCGGGTATACTCCTACGAGCAGTACTTC. Protein product: CASSPGERVYSYEQYF. The variable domain in full, with the rest retrieved from reference TRBV9 and TRBJ2-7, is DSGVTQTPKHLITATGQRVTLRCSPRSGDLSVYWYQQSLDQGLQFLIQYYNGEERAKGNILERFSAQQFPDLHSELNLSSLELGDSALYFCASSPGERVYSYEQYFGPGTRLTVT.

J is TRBJ1-5 and V is TRBV30; D is undetermined. The germline V and J ends were trimmed by 0 bases and 6 bases, with 12 bases remaining between them. CDR3 size: 14 residues. Germline V CDR1 and CDR2: GTSNPN, SVGIG (reference sequence). CDR3 region: CAWSVFSGSQPQHF. The CDR3 DNA sequence: TGTGCCTGGAGTGTATTTTCCGGGAGTCAGCCCCAGCATTTT.